Listed below are T cell receptor beta chains from one sample, sequenced in a study of cytomegalovirus exposure and HLA in healthy donors. Clones were sequenced by immunoSEQ multiplex PCR, and TCRdb holds only the in-frame ones, with some missing. The table shows around 130,000 clones, with 65% to 75% occurring only once. Sequences were obtained from PBMCs. The receptors shown here come from a woman in her forties or fifties in good health and CMV-seropositive. Both conserved end residues are part of each CDR3. Fields, in order: V gene, CDR3 protein.

v_gene: TRBV5-4; CDR3aa: CASSVDSRELFF
v_gene: TRBV29-1; CDR3aa: CSVLPGGKNEQFF
v_gene: TRBV6-1; CDR3aa: CASSERGEETQYF
v_gene: TRBV19; CDR3aa: CASRNLGGTEAFF
v_gene: TRBV29-1; CDR3aa: CSVSTWMNTEAFF
v_gene: TRBV30; CDR3aa: CARSGGSDTEAFF
v_gene: TRBV30; CDR3aa: CAWSSNELTEAFF
v_gene: TRBV6-1; CDR3aa: CASILAGNQPQHF
v_gene: TRBV6-5; CDR3aa: CASSPTGGVTDTQYF
v_gene: TRBV19; CDR3aa: CASSDRPNTEAFF
v_gene: TRBV11-2; CDR3aa: CASSLDGGVGYTF
v_gene: TRBV27; CDR3aa: CASSSGLGAAYEQYF
v_gene: TRBV12-5; CDR3aa: CASGAPDSFTGELFF
v_gene: TRBV6-1; CDR3aa: CASSEATGGYTEAFF
v_gene: TRBV5-6; CDR3aa: CASSLIGTANTGELFF
v_gene: TRBV5-1; CDR3aa: CASSLDNIAFF
v_gene: TRBV29-1; CDR3aa: CSVRGGGALGGELFF
v_gene: TRBV9; CDR3aa: CASSVQGFGNTIYF
v_gene: TRBV5-1; CDR3aa: CASSLEGARNEQFF
v_gene: TRBV7-9; CDR3aa: CASSLPGPQRQHTF
v_gene: TRBV9; CDR3aa: CASSYTTGTGGIETQYF
v_gene: TRBV29-1; CDR3aa: CSVGGRTGAYTGELFF
v_gene: TRBV18; CDR3aa: CASSRWGTDEKLFF
v_gene: TRBV7-8; CDR3aa: CASSLGLVDEQFF
v_gene: TRBV30; CDR3aa: CAWSSLEEFTGELFF
v_gene: TRBV29-1; CDR3aa: CSVFGGNGYTF
v_gene: TRBV9; CDR3aa: CASSETVTGELFF
v_gene: TRBV9; CDR3aa: CASSVVPSSGVSNTGELFF
v_gene: TRBV11-2; CDR3aa: CASRLPSGQNNEQFF
v_gene: TRBV29-1; CDR3aa: CSVGETPNTGELFF
v_gene: TRBV6-1; CDR3aa: CASRSGGTNTGELFF
v_gene: TRBV11-2; CDR3aa: CASSDDRASYEQYF
v_gene: TRBV6-1; CDR3aa: CASRGSPYSNQPQHF
v_gene: TRBV7-2; CDR3aa: CASSVTVNTEAFF
v_gene: TRBV7-9; CDR3aa: CASSLGVSPPNGYTF
v_gene: TRBV5-1; CDR3aa: CASSPDAGGVHEQYF
v_gene: TRBV2; CDR3aa: CASSEEQLGGTQYF
v_gene: TRBV29-1; CDR3aa: CSVRFMNTEAFF
v_gene: TRBV7-9; CDR3aa: CASSLGQSHNEQFF
v_gene: TRBV11-2; CDR3aa: CASSSGLASTDTQYF
v_gene: TRBV27; CDR3aa: CASSLSLYSGNTIYF
v_gene: TRBV5-4; CDR3aa: CASSMDRVGGELFF
v_gene: TRBV11-3; CDR3aa: CASSFSGGAQETQYF
v_gene: TRBV7-2; CDR3aa: CASSPSTRETQYF
v_gene: TRBV2; CDR3aa: CASSRDTTYEQYF